This T cell receptor beta chain derives from a study of blood T cell repertoires in COVID-19. Generated by immunoSEQ multiplex PCR, the TCRdb table keeps only in-frame clones and is missing some. The sample records about 64,000 clones, 80% to 90% being singletons. The CDR3 is 13 amino acids. V was cut by 3 bases and J by 8 bases, with 16 bases left in between. Germline V gene sequence: CDR1 SQVTM, CDR2 ANQGSEA. The source material was peripheral blood. The J gene is TRBJ1-2, the V gene TRBV29-1; D not resolved. This clonotype was sampled from a man in his forties with acute or convalescent COVID-19. The CDR3 DNA reads as TGCAGCGTTGACAGTCTAGTTGGGAGCGGCTACACCTTC. Protein sequence: CSVDSLVGSGYTF.